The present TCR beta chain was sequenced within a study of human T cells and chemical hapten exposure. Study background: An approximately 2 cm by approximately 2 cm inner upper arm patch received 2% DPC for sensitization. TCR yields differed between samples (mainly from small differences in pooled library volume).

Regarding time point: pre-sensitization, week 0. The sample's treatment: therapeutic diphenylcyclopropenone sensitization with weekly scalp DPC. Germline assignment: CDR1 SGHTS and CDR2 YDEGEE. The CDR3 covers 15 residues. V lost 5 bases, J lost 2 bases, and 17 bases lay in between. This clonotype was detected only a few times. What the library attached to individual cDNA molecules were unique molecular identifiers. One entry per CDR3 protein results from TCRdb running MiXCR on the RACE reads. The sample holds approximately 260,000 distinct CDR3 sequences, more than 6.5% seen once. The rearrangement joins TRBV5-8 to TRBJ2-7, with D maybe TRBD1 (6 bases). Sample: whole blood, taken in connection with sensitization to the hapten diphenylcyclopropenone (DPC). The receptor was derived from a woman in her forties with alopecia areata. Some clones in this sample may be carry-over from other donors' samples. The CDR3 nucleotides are TGTGCCAGCAGTCACGGACAGACCAACACCTACGAGCAGTACTTC. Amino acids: CASSHGQTNTYEQYF.